Sequencing of this TCR beta chain was carried out in a study of OX40 agonist ivuxolimab in advanced cancers. General notes on the study: Ivuxolimab, which targeted the costimulatory receptor OX40 (CD134), was an agonistic, fully human IgG2 monoclonal antibody. Intravenous ivuxolimab was administered to patients every 2 weeks at six dose levels: 0.01, 0.1, 0.3, 1.5, 3 and 10 mg/kg. Of the 50 to 55 patients in dose escalation, approximately 20 had hepatocellular carcinoma, some 15 had melanoma, 9 had renal cell carcinoma and 9 had head and neck cancer. The dose-escalation cohort was about 86% male with a mean age of about 58 years, ranging from roughly 20 to 80. Prior anti-PD-1, anti-PD-L1 or anti-CTLA-4 therapy was permitted, and checkpoint inhibitors had been received by roughly 40% of dose-escalation patients. Partial responses were achieved by three dose-escalation patients, of whom one had hepatocellular carcinoma and two had cutaneous melanoma. The purpose of peripheral TCRbeta sequencing was to test whether ivuxolimab changed TCR sequence diversity and led to clonal T-cell expansion. The monotherapy dose-escalation portion (N ≈ 50 patients) of the phase I ivuxolimab trial is reported in the paper.

To sequence the TCRbeta CDR3 region, genomic DNA was isolated from the sorted cells. The immunoSEQ Assay was used for sequencing of TCRbeta CDR3 regions. The table comes from immuneACCESS by way of TCRdb, which keeps in-frame sequences with V and J called. Part of the clones is missing from these tables; in studies checked, under half for an unresolved V gene and the rest for unknown reasons. The sample includes about 150,000 clones, with approximately 94% observed a single time. The top ten clones comprise around 0.33% of the sample. The V end gives up 0 bases and the J end 8 bases, leaving 1 base in the junction not matched to a gene. From the cysteine through the phenylalanine, the CDR3 covers 13 amino acids. Only the CDR3 DNA stays, 39 bases, in frame from base 1. The germline V gene encodes CDR1 SGHTA and CDR2 FQGNSA. The trial excluded patients who had a history of autoimmune disease or who were on systemic immunosuppression. In every dose cohort, peripheral blood was drawn for TCR sequencing at baseline, cycle 4 day 1, and cycle 7 day 1. The samples were drawn from a first-in-human, open-label, multicenter phase I dose-escalation trial of ivuxolimab. Adults with locally advanced or metastatic melanoma, renal cell carcinoma, hepatocellular carcinoma or head and neck squamous cell carcinoma were enrolled in the trial. Before TCR sequencing, CD4+ T cells and CD8+ T cells were sorted from peripheral blood as separate populations.

This clone was seen ten or more times. Its antigen has not been determined. Base-call qualities are not available, and no considerably larger clone is one nucleotide away. On the study overall, not on this receptor specifically: After ivuxolimab, CD8+ T cells had more expanded clones than CD4+ T cells on average. Low levels of normalized T-cell clonal expansion were also seen in some nonresponding patients. Clonal expansion of both CD4+ and CD8+ blood T cells was observed from baseline to week 6 at doses 0.1 to 3.0 mg/kg. The antigen specificity of the peripheral T cells that underwent clonal expansion was not determined. Partial responders in the 0.1-3.0 mg/kg groups had among the lowest normalized peripheral clonal expansion, especially among CD8+ T cells.

The sequencing here drew on CD4+ or CD8+ T cells sorted from blood, taken in a trial of the OX40 agonist ivuxolimab. Recombination connected TRBV7-2 to TRBJ1-5; the junction holds 7 bases that match TRBD1. The sequence was collected from an adult with an advanced solid tumor such as melanoma, head and neck, liver or kidney cancer. CDR3 protein: CASSLAGQKPQHF. The DNA is as follows: TGTGCCAGCAGCTTAGCGGGACAGAAGCCCCAGCATTTT.